This T cell receptor (beta chain) derives from a study of T cells after yellow fever vaccination. About this clonotype itself: Its antigen is still unknown.

TCR cDNA, made by 5'RACE template switching, carried an added universal primer site and UMIs. TCRdb used MiXCR to reprocess the 5' RACE reads, holding one entry per CDR3 protein. Seen here are approximately 580,000 distinct CDR3 sequences, 17% observed once, and the top ten hold 17%. Regarding the study as a whole: The booster response re-showed most primary clones: 95% to 96% CD4, 88% CD8. Across the CD4 and CD8 compartments, a small share of clonotypes was present in both. One caveat is that FACS-sorted repertoires could contain abundant clonotypes contaminating from the bulk population.

CDR1 and CDR2 from the germline V gene are SEHNR and FQNEAQ (reference sequence). The CDR3 covers 13 residues. V lost 3 bases and J 6 bases, leaving 8 bases between the germline ends. This chain joins TRBV7-9 and TRBJ2-2; no clear D gene. The material was PBMCs, obtained 5 to 6 days after the first yellow fever vaccination. This receptor was identified in a man aged 18 to 29 who received the YFV17D yellow fever vaccine. This CDR3 reads CASSFVVPGELFF. The CDR3 DNA reads TGTGCCAGCAGCTTCGTGGTCCCCGGGGAGCTGTTTTTT.